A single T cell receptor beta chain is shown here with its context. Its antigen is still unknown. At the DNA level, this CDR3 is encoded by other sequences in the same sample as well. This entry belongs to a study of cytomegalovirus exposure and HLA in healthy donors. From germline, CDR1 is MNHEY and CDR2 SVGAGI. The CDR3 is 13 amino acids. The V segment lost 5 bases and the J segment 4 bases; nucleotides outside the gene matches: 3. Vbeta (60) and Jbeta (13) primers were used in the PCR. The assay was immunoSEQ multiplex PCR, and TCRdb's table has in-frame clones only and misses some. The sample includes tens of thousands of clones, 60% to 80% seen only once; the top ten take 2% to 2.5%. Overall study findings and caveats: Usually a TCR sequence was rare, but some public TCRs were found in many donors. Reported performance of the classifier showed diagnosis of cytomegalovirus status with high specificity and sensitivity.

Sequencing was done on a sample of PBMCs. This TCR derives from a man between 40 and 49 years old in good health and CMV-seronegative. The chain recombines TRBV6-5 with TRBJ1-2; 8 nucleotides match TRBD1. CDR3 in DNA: TGTGCCAGCAGTGACAGGGGCTTCTATGGCTACACCTTC. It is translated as CASSDRGFYGYTF.